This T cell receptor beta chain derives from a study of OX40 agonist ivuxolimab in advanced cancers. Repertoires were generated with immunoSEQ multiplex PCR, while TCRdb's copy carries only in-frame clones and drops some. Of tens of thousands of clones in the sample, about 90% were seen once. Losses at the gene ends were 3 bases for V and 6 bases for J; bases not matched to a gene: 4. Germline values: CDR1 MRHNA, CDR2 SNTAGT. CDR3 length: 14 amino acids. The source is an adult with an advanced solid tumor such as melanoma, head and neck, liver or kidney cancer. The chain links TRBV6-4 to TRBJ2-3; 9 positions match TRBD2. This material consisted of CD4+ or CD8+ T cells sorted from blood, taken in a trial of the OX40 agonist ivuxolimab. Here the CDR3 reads CASSEREGPDTQYF. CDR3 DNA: TGTGCCAGCAGTGAGCGGGAGGGCCCGGATACGCAGTATTTT.